The 21 T cell receptor beta chains in this list originate from one sample, sequenced in a study of blood T cells in healthy people across ages. PCR was performed a second time for roughly 6 to 12 cycles using a sample-barcoded 5' primer and a J-beta primer mix. Via MiXCR, TCRdb re-called the 5' RACE reads, giving one row per CDR3 protein. The data contain approximately 780,000 distinct CDR3 sequences, about 26% of them singletons. These data also featured in a second study, about T cells of mothers and their children.

The sequenced sample consisted of blood. These receptors were taken from a boy younger than 18 in good health.

This clonotype was recorded once. The rearrangement uses TRBV12-3 or TRBV12-4 and TRBJ2-7; D is unclear. The J call may be incorrect, as the DNA end agrees better with TRBJ2-5. The CDR3 is made up of 14 amino acids. CDR3 sequence: CASTQAASIETQYF. The CDR3 DNA follows: TGTGCCAGCACCCAGGCGGCTAGTATTGAGACCCAGTACTTC.

The chain recombines TRBV10-3 with TRBJ2-6; TRBD1 matches 9 bases. The CDR3 extends over 17 amino acids. The J segment lost 1 base and the V segment lost 4 bases, leaving 5 bases of the junction unmatched. CDR1 is ENHRY, CDR2 SYGVKD, per germline. CDR3 loop: CAISVGQGLSGANVLTF. CDR3 nucleotide sequence: TGTGCCATCAGTGTTGGACAGGGGTTATCTGGGGCCAACGTCCTGACTTTC.

This clonotype was seen more than once but under ten times. The V gene is TRBV2, the J gene TRBJ1-4; D uncertain. CDR1 is SNHLY, CDR2 FYNNEI, per germline. CDR3 length equals 16 residues. The germline V and J ends were trimmed by 2 bases and 3 bases, with 13 bases remaining between them. Written as DNA, the CDR3 is TGTGCCAGCAGTGAACTTATGAGCACAGCTAATGAAAAACTGTTTTTT. It codes for CASSELMSTANEKLFF.

This clonotype was picked up a small number of times. V is TRBV9 and J is TRBJ1-1, with D unclear. This CDR3 spans 14 amino acids. Trimming removed 4 bases from V and 4 bases from J, with 14 bases in between. Germline values: CDR1 SGDLS, CDR2 YYNGEE. CDR3 sequence (DNA): TGTGCCAGCAGCCCTCACAGCAAAAGCACTGAAGCTTTCTTT. Amino acid sequence: CASSPHSKSTEAFF.

This clonotype was seen only once. The chain is built from TRBV30 and TRBJ2-7; perhaps TRBD1 as D (5 bases). Germline V gives CDR1 GTSNPN, CDR2 SVGIG (reference sequence). The CDR3 consists of 14 residues. Trimming took off 4 bases at V and 4 bases at J, with 17 bases between the two ends. CDR3: CAWTIPRQPYEQYF. The CDR3 DNA reads TGTGCCTGGACGATTCCGAGACAGCCTTACGAGCAGTACTTC.

J is TRBJ2-1 and V is TRBV20-1; the match to TRBD1 covers 9 bases. Germline loops: CDR1 DFQATT, CDR2 SNEGSKA (reference sequence). The CDR3 covers 14 residues. Trimming took 5 bases from V and 5 from J; bases not matched to a gene: 7. As DNA, the CDR3 is TGCAGTGCTGCAACGGGACAGGGCGACAATGAGCAGTTCTTC. It specifies CSAATGQGDNEQFF.

This clonotype occurred a few times. The chain uses TRBV5-1 and TRBJ1-4; D is undetermined. Trimming left V 1 base short and J 4 bases short, with 14 bases between. The CDR3 covers 16 residues. Germline V gene data show CDR1 as SGHRS and CDR2 as YFSETQ. The CDR3 DNA is TGCGCCAGCAGCTTGAAAGAGGCAGGCCGTAATGAAAAACTGTTTTTT. Amino acid sequence: CASSLKEAGRNEKLFF. Using reference TRBV5-1 and TRBJ1-4 for the parts outside the CDR3, the full variable domain is KAGVTQTPRYLIKTRGQQVTLSCSPISGHRSVSWYQQTPGQGLQFLFEYFSETQRNKGNFPGRFSGRQFSNSRSEMNVSTLELGDSALYLCASSLKEAGRNEKLFFGSGTQLSVL.

This clonotype has just a few counts. CDR3 nucleotides: TGTGCCAGCAGTTACGGGGACAGCTCTGGAAACACCATATATTTT. Amino acids: CASSYGDSSGNTIYF. The chain joins TRBV6-5 to TRBJ1-3, with 7 bases matching TRBD1. Trimming removed 2 bases from V and 0 bases from J; junction bases left unmatched: 1. This CDR3 spans 15 amino acids. In germline, CDR1 is MNHEY, CDR2 SVGAGI.

This clonotype has more than one count but fewer than ten. The chain combines TRBV7-9 with TRBJ2-1, with D possibly TRBD2 on 6 matching bases. V gave up 5 bases and J gave up 2 bases, with 16 bases separating them. The CDR3 totals 16 residues. Per the germline V gene, CDR1 is SEHNR and CDR2 is FQNEAQ (reference sequence). In DNA, the CDR3 is TGTGCCAGCAGCCCGAGGGAAGGACTAACCTACAATGAGCAGTTCTTC. Translation gives CASSPREGLTYNEQFF.

This clonotype turned up a few times. CDR3 loop: CASSERSGPNSGANVLTF. The CDR3 DNA reads TGTGCCAGCTCGGAACGGTCGGGACCGAACTCTGGGGCCAACGTCCTGACTTTC. This chain connects TRBV18 to TRBJ2-6; D is possibly TRBD1 or TRBD2 (5 bases each). V was pared by 6 bases and J by 0 bases, with 18 bases between. This CDR3 has 18 residues. CDR1 KGHSH and CDR2 LQKENI come from the germline V gene.

The chain has TRBV2 and TRBJ2-5; D is possibly TRBD2 (6 bases). The DNA end is more similar to TRBJ2-1, so the J call may be wrong. Germline CDR1 SNHLY, CDR2 FYNNEI. The CDR3 contains 12 residues. The CDR3 nucleotides read TGTGCCAGCAGTGATCGGCGGGGAGGGCAGTTCTTC. The encoded protein is CASSDRRGGQFF.

This clonotype showed up just a few times. The gene calls are TRBV10-3 and TRBJ2-1, with D tentatively TRBD1 (6 bases). CDR3 length: 14 residues. Germline CDR1 reads ENHRY; CDR2 reads SYGVKD. The ends were cut back, 8 bases at V and 6 bases at J, with 17 bases in the middle. CDR3 loop: CAISLGGGPNEQFF. The CDR3 DNA reads as TGTGCCATCTCCCTGGGTGGGGGCCCCAATGAGCAGTTCTTC.

This rearrangement joins TRBV5-1 to TRBJ2-2; D not resolved. The CDR3 has 13 residues. Germline values: CDR1 SGHRS, CDR2 YFSETQ. V lost 3 bases to trimming and J lost 7 bases, with 10 bases between them. For the CDR3, the DNA is TGCGCCAGCAGCTCCCCTGTAGACGGGGAGCTGTTTTTT. It codes for CASSSPVDGELFF. Full variable domain (missing parts from reference TRBV5-1 and TRBJ2-2): KAGVTQTPRYLIKTRGQQVTLSCSPISGHRSVSWYQQTPGQGLQFLFEYFSETQRNKGNFPGRFSGRQFSNSRSEMNVSTLELGDSALYLCASSSPVDGELFFGEGSRLTVL.

V gene TRBV6-5 combines with J gene TRBJ1-2; no clear D gene. Germline CDR1 MNHEY, CDR2 SVGAGI. The CDR3 sequence is 12 residues long. V was trimmed by 9 bases and J by 7 bases, leaving 15 bases between them. The CDR3 loop is CASKMGTGGYTF. CDR3 DNA sequence: TGTGCCAGTAAAATGGGCACGGGTGGCTACACCTTC.

The rearrangement joins TRBV30 to TRBJ1-2; tentative D call: TRBD1 (6 bases). CDR1 and CDR2 from the germline V gene are GTSNPN and SVGIG (reference sequence). CDR3 size: 15 residues. With 7 bases removed from V and 2 bases from J, the gap between germline ends came to 20 bases. CDR3 sequence: CASFPLGGMNYGYTF. The CDR3 nucleotides are TGTGCCTCTTTTCCGCTAGGGGGTATGAACTATGGCTACACCTTC.

This clonotype was seen more than once but under ten times. The V call is TRBV6-1, the J call TRBJ1-1; TRBD1 matches at 7 bases. The CDR3 is made up of 14 amino acids. Per germline, CDR1 MNHNS and CDR2 SASEGT. The junction had 10 bases not matched to a gene; V was cut back by 3 bases and J by 9 bases. The CDR3 nucleotides read TGTGCCAGCAGTGAGGAGAGGGGGCTTGGTAAAGCTTTCTTT. Translation: CASSEERGLGKAFF.

The rearrangement links TRBV5-1 to TRBJ2-2, with D perhaps assigned TRBD1 or TRBD2 (5 bases each). Germline loops: CDR1 SGHRS, CDR2 YFSETQ. CDR3 length: 16 residues. V was cut by 3 bases and J by 4 bases, with 16 bases left in between. CDR3 protein: CASSYPGRSGTGELFF. Here the CDR3 DNA reads TGCGCCAGCAGCTACCCGGGGCGATCGGGCACCGGGGAGCTGTTTTTT. Looking up the rest from reference TRBV5-1 and TRBJ2-2 gives the full variable domain: KAGVTQTPRYLIKTRGQQVTLSCSPISGHRSVSWYQQTPGQGLQFLFEYFSETQRNKGNFPGRFSGRQFSNSRSEMNVSTLELGDSALYLCASSYPGRSGTGELFFGEGSRLTVL.

The V gene is TRBV25-1, the J gene TRBJ2-7; 7 nucleotides agree with TRBD2. J gave up 0 bases and V 9 bases, and 2 bases lay outside the gene matches. This CDR3 has 12 residues. Germline loops: CDR1 MGHDK, CDR2 SYGVNS. CDR3 nucleotides: TGTGCCAGTAGGGACTACTCCTACGAGCAGTACTTC. Translating it yields CASRDYSYEQYF.

This clonotype has a handful of counts. The J gene is TRBJ2-3, the V gene TRBV12-3 or TRBV12-4; 8 bases map to TRBD2. This CDR3 comprises 16 residues. Unmatched junction bases numbered 8, after V lost 5 bases and J lost 1 base. CDR3 sequence reads: CASSHRTSRRTDTQYF. Written as DNA, the CDR3 is TGTGCCAGCAGTCATCGGACTAGCCGACGCACAGATACGCAGTATTTT.

This chain uses TRBV5-1 with TRBJ2-2; D could derive from TRBD1 or TRBD2 (5 bases each). Trimming removed 4 bases from V and 6 bases from J, with 13 bases in between. This CDR3 comprises 14 residues. Germline CDR1 reads SGHRS; CDR2 reads YFSETQ. The CDR3 is CASSPRGGPGELFF. The CDR3 coding sequence is TGCGCCAGCAGCCCACGTGGGGGACCCGGGGAGCTGTTTTTT. Full variable domain (rest looked up from reference TRBV5-1 and TRBJ2-2): KAGVTQTPRYLIKTRGQQVTLSCSPISGHRSVSWYQQTPGQGLQFLFEYFSETQRNKGNFPGRFSGRQFSNSRSEMNVSTLELGDSALYLCASSPRGGPGELFFGEGSRLTVL.

This clonotype appeared a few times. It may be a read error: a sequence one base away is much more abundant. The J gene is TRBJ2-2, the V gene TRBV2; D gene uncertain. Trimming removed 5 bases from V and 9 bases from J, with 7 bases in between. CDR1 is SNHLY, CDR2 FYNNEI, per germline. CDR3 length: 11 amino acids. The CDR3 region has the DNA TGTGCCAGCAGTCAGGCCAGGGAGCTGTTTTTT. Amino acids: CASSQARELFF.